This entry lists 20 T cell receptor beta chains sequenced from one sample in a study of beta chain features in type 1 diabetes. The study, taken as a whole, reports: Researchers report that Type 1 diabetes patients had moderately but significantly shorter TCRB CDR3s across all four CD4+ subsets.

Their antigens are not known. The sequenced template was cDNA made from the entire isolated RNA. The protocol was immunoSEQ multiplex PCR, while the TCRdb copy is restricted to in-frame clones and leaves out a portion. This table has 150,000 to 190,000 clones, around 10% appearing once. Sequenced input: central memory CD4+ T cells from blood. The receptors derive from a young man with type 1 diabetes.

This clone occurred a few times. V gene TRBV20-1 combines with J gene TRBJ2-1, with a weak D call TRBD1 (5 bases). The CDR3 has 11 amino acids. Trimming stripped 3 bases from V and 9 bases from J, with 9 bases between. Germline V lookup: CDR1 DFQATT, CDR2 SNEGSKA (reference sequence). CDR3: CSASQGVEQFF. The CDR3 DNA is TGCAGTGCTAGCCAAGGGGTTGAGCAGTTCTTC.

The V and J genes are TRBV4-3 and TRBJ2-4; 10 nucleotides line up with TRBD2. V was clipped by 4 bases and J by 7 bases; unmatched bases: 13. Germline V lookup: CDR1 LGHNA, CDR2 YSLEER. The CDR3 extends over 17 amino acids. CDR3 protein: CASSRQSGRAGQNIQYF. As DNA, the CDR3 is TGCGCCAGCAGCCGACAGAGCGGGAGGGCCGGTCAGAACATTCAGTACTTC.

This clone was found a few times. Sequence at one end of the junction differs from germline and may be a read error. V gene TRBV4-1 combines with J gene TRBJ1-4; 7 positions match TRBD1. Germline assignment: CDR1 MGHRA and CDR2 YSYEKL. This CDR3 region has 16 residues. The CDR3 region is CASSQGTVATNEKLFF. CDR3 in DNA: TGCGCCAGCAGTCAAGGGACAGTAGCAACTAATGAAAAACTGTTTTTT.

The V and J genes are TRBV19 and TRBJ2-5, with 7 bases fitting TRBD2. The germline CDR1 and CDR2 sequences are LNHDA and SQIVND (reference sequence). The CDR3 totals 14 residues. V lost 11 bases to trimming and J lost 4 bases; unmatched junction nucleotides: 13. CDR3 nucleotides: TGTGCCTCGGGAGGCGGGAGAGGGACAGAGACCCAGTACTTC. As protein: CASGGGRGTETQYF.

This clone was seen a few times. The V call is TRBV1, the J call TRBJ1-1; the D call of TRBD1 is as the table states it, not checked on the DNA. TRBV1 is a pseudogene. The CDR3 consists of 14 residues. The CDR3 DNA reads TGCACCAGCAGCCAAGATACAGGGGACACTGAAGCTTTCTTT. Translated: CTSSQDTGDTEAFF.

A few counts support this clone. This rearrangement joins TRBV9 to TRBJ2-7; possible D gene TRBD2, 6 bases. Trimming removed 0 bases at V and 6 bases at J, with 13 bases between. This CDR3 contains 14 residues. Per germline, CDR1 SGDLS and CDR2 YYNGEE. CDR3 sequence (DNA): TGTGCCAGCAGCGTAGGGGGGGAAGGGGCCGAGCAGTACTTC. Its protein is CASSVGGEGAEQYF.

The chain recombines TRBV4-3 with TRBJ2-2; 8 bases match TRBD1. The CDR3 extends over 17 amino acids. J was trimmed by 1 base and V by 4 bases; bases with no gene match: 8. CDR1 is LGHNA, CDR2 YSLEER, per germline. The CDR3 DNA is TGCGCCAGCAGCCGAGGGCTCGGGACAGGGAACACCGGGGAGCTGTTTTTT. Its translation is CASSRGLGTGNTGELFF.

This clone came up a few times. The rearrangement links TRBV5-1 to TRBJ2-7; 14 positions match TRBD2. Losses at the gene ends were 0 bases for V and 2 bases for J; bases not matched to a gene: 4. Germline V gene data show CDR1 as SGHRS and CDR2 as YFSETQ. This CDR3 contains 17 residues. The CDR3 region is CASSLAPGLAGAYEQYF. DNA for the CDR3: TGCGCCAGCAGCTTGGCCCCGGGACTAGCGGGAGCCTACGAGCAGTACTTC.

This CDR3 reads CASSNDRGDAYEQYF. For the CDR3, the DNA is TGTGCCAGCAGCAACGACAGGGGTGATGCCTACGAGCAGTACTTC. The chain uses TRBV25-1 and TRBJ2-7, with 8 bases matching TRBD1. J was trimmed by 2 bases and V by 6 bases; bases with no gene match: 9. This CDR3 comprises 15 residues. Germline V gene data show CDR1 as MGHDK and CDR2 as SYGVNS.

The J gene is TRBJ2-5, the V gene TRBV29-1; 7 bases agree with TRBD1. Germline CDR1 and CDR2: SQVTM and ANQGSEA. The CDR3 sequence is 13 residues long. V was clipped by 4 bases and J by 5 bases; unmatched bases: 7. In DNA form, the CDR3 reads TGCAGCGTTGCCGTGACAGGGTCGGAGACCCAGTACTTC. This sequence encodes CSVAVTGSETQYF. Using reference TRBV29-1 and TRBJ2-5 for the parts outside the CDR3, the full variable domain is SAVISQKPSRDICQRGTSLTIQCQVDSQVTMMFWYRQQPGQSLTLIATANQGSEATYESGFVIDKFPISRPNLTFSTLTVSNMSPEDSSIYLCSVAVTGSETQYFGPGTRLLVL.

CDR3 region: CASSGGQGRGYTF. The CDR3 nucleotides read TGTGCCAGTAGTGGGGGACAGGGTCGCGGCTACACCTTC. The chain recombines TRBV19 with TRBJ1-2; TRBD1 matches 9 bases. The J segment lost 8 bases and the V segment lost 5 bases, leaving 6 bases of the junction unmatched. CDR1 and CDR2 (germline): LNHDA, SQIVND (reference sequence). The CDR3 is 13 residues long.

This clone came up a few times. The chain recombines TRBV9 with TRBJ2-3; 13 positions agree with TRBD2. The CDR3 contains 15 residues. The V and J ends lost 3 bases and 5 bases, in that order; junction bases with no gene match: 3. Germline-derived CDR1 and CDR2 are SGDLS and YYNGEE. The CDR3: CASSARLAGGDTQYF. For the CDR3, the DNA is TGTGCCAGCAGCGCCCGACTAGCGGGAGGAGATACGCAGTATTTT.

J is TRBJ1-1 and V is TRBV29-1; 7 bases agree with TRBD1. V shed 0 bases and J 6 bases; nucleotides not matched to a gene: 13. The V gene's germline CDR1 is SQVTM and CDR2 ANQGSEA. CDR3 length: 16 amino acids. The DNA of the CDR3 is TGCAGCGTTGAAGATTTGGTCGGGAGACAGGGCCCTGAAGCTTTCTTT. This codes for CSVEDLVGRQGPEAFF.

V is TRBV27 and J is TRBJ2-2; possible D gene TRBD2, 7 bases. Germline CDR1 and CDR2: MNHEY and SMNVEV (reference sequence). The CDR3 sequence is 15 residues long. Trimming pared 6 bases from V and 4 bases from J, leaving 15 bases between. DNA for the CDR3: TGTGCCAGCAGGCCCGGGGGGCTTTCCACCGGGGAGCTGTTTTTT. Translated, it gives CASRPGGLSTGELFF.

V gene TRBV7-3 combines with J gene TRBJ2-5, with TRBD1 identical over 8 bases. V shed 5 bases, J shed 3 bases, and the junction held 5 bases outside the gene matches. Germline loops: CDR1 SGHTA, CDR2 FQGTGA. The CDR3 runs to 14 residues. The CDR3 reads CASSPTGGEETQYF. The DNA of the CDR3 is TGTGCCAGCAGCCCTACAGGGGGTGAAGAGACCCAGTACTTC.

The chain joins TRBV28 to TRBJ2-5; 7 nucleotides line up with TRBD1. J was trimmed by 5 bases and V by 5 bases; bases with no gene match: 8. CDR3 length equals 14 residues. Germline CDR1 and CDR2: MDHEN and SYDVKM. In DNA form, the CDR3 reads TGTGCCAGCAGTGCGTTGACAGGGACGGAGACCCAGTACTTC. Protein: CASSALTGTETQYF.

The chain uses TRBV29-1 and TRBJ1-1; a possible D gene is TRBD1 (6 bases). CDR1 and CDR2 (germline): SQVTM, ANQGSEA. The V and J ends lost 5 bases and 4 bases respectively, with 17 bases between them. The CDR3 is 14 amino acids. DNA for the CDR3: TGCAGCGTTACCGGACAGTCTGCTGGCACTGAAGCTTTCTTT. Translating gives CSVTGQSAGTEAFF.

CDR3 amino acids: CAWSVGQGGRTDTQYF. CDR3 bases: TGTGCCTGGAGTGTTGGCCAGGGGGGACGCACAGATACGCAGTATTTT. This chain links TRBV30 with TRBJ2-3, with D perhaps TRBD1 (7 bases). CDR1 and CDR2 (germline): GTSNPN, SVGIG (reference sequence). CDR3 length: 16 residues. Trimming cost V 0 bases and J 1 base, with 14 bases left between them.

This clone was seen only a few times. J is TRBJ2-5 and V is TRBV5-1; a weak D match, TRBD2 (6 bases). Germline CDR1 SGHRS, CDR2 YFSETQ. Trimming pared 2 bases from V and 2 bases from J, leaving 10 bases between. This CDR3 contains 14 residues. CDR3 DNA: TGCGCCAGCAGCTTTTGGAGGGAACAAGAGACCCAGTACTTC. Protein: CASSFWREQETQYF.

In this sample, this clone turned up a few times. The chain has TRBV13 and TRBJ1-2; the D is unclear. V lost 5 bases and J lost 10, with 11 bases in between. The CDR3 is 11 amino acids. CDR1 PRHDT and CDR2 FYEKMQ come from the germline V gene (reference sequence). The CDR3 spells CASSRVGDYTF. Written as DNA, the CDR3 is TGTGCCAGCAGCCGCGTGGGAGACTACACCTTC.